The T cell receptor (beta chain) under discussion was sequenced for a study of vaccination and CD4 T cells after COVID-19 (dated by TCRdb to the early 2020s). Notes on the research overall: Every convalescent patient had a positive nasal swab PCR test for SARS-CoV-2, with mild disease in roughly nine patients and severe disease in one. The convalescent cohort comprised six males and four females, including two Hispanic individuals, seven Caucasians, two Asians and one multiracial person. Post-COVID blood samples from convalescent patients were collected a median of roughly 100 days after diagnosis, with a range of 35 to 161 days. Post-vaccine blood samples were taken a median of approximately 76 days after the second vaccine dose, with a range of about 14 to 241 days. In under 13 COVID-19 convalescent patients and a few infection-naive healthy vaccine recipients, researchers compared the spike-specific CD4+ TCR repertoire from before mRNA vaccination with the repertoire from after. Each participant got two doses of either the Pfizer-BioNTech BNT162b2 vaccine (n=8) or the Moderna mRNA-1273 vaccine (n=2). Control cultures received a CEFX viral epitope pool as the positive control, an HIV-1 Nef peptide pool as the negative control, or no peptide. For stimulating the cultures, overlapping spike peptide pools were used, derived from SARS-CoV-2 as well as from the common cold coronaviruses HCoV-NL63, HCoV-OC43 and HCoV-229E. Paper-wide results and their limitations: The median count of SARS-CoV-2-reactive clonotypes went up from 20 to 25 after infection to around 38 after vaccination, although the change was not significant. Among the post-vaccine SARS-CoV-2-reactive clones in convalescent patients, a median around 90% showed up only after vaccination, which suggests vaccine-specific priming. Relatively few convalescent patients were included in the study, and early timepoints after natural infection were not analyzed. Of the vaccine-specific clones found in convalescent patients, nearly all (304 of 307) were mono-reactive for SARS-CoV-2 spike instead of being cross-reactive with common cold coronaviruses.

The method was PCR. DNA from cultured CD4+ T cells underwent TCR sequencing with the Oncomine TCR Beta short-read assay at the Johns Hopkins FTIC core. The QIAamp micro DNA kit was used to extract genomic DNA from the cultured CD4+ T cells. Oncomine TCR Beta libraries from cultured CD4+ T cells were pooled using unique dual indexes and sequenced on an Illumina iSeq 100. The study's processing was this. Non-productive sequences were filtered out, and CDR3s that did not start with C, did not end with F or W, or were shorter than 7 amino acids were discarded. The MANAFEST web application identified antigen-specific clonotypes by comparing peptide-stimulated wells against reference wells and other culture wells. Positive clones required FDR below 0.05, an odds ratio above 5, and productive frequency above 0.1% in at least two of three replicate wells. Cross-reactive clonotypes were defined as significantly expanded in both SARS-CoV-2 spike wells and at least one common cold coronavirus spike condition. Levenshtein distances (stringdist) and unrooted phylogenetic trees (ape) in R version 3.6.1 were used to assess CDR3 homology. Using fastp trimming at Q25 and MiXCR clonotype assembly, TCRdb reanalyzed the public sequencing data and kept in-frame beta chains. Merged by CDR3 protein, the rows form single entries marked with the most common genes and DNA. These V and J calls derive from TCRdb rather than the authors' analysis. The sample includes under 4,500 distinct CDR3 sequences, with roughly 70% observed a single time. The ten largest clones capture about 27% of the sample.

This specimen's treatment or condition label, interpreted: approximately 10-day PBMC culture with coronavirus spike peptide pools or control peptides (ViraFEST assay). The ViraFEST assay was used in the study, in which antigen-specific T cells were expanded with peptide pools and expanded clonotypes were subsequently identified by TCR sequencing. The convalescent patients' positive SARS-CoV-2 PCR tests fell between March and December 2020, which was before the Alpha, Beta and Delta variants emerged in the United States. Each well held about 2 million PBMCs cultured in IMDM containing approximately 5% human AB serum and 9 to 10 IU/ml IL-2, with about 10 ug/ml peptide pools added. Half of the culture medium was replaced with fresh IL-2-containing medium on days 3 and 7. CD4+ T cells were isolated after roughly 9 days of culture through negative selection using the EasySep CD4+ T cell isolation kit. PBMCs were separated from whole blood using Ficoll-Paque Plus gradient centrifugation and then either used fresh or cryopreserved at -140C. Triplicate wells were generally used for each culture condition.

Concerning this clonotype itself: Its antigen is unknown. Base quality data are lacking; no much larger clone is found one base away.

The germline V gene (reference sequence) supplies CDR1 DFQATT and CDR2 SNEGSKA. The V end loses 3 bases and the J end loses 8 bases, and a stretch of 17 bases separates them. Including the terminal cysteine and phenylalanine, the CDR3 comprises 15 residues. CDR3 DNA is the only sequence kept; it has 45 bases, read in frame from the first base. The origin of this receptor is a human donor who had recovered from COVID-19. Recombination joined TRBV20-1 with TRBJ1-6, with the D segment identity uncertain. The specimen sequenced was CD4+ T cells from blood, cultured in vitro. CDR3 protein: CSASSGREGYSPLHF. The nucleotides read TGCAGTGCTAGTTCGGGTCGGGAGGGATATTCACCCCTCCACTTT.